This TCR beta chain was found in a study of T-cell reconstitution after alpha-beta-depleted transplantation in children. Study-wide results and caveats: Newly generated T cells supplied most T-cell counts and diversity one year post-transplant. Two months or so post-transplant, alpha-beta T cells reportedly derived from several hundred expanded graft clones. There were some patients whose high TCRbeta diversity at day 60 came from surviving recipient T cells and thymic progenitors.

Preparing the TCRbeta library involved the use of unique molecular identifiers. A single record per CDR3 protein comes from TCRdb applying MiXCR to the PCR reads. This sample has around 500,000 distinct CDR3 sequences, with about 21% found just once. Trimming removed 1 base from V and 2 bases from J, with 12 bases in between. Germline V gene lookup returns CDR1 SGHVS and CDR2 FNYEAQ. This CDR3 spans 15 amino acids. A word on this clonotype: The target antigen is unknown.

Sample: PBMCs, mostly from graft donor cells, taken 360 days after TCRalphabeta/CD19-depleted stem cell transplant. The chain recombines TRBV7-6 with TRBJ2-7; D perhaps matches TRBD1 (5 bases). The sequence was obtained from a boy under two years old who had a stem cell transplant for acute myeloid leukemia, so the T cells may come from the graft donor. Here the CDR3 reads CASSLDGHPAYEQYF. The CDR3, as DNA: TGTGCCAGCAGCTTAGACGGACACCCGGCCTACGAGCAGTACTTC.